This entry describes one T cell receptor beta chain. Many counts were recorded for this clone. The clone's antigen remains unknown. No much larger clone is present one base from it, and per-base qualities are unavailable. The sample originates from a study of T cells after posttransplantation cyclophosphamide (dated by TCRdb to about 2016). Broadly, across the study: The study tracked T cell repertoire reconstitution by TRB sequencing after myeloablative bone marrow transplantation using posttransplantation cyclophosphamide as GVHD prophylaxis. Antigen receptor sequencing was done on samples from 35 to 45 PTCy-treated patients and from under 20 related bone marrow donors of those patients. Blood from all 30 or so PTCy patients who had 1-year posttransplant specimens underwent TRB sequencing. In 3 patients, TRB sequencing was also performed on up to 3 more blood samples taken 2 to 5.2 years after transplant, and in several patients, pretransplant blood was also TRB-sequenced. Because TRA and TRB clonality were tightly correlated in 9 samples, subsequent TCR analyses were focused on TRB only. Public TRB sequences were queried against a database of over 3,000 sequences associated with responses to pathogens, tumor antigens, self-antigens and alloantigens. The study at large found these results: Across 45 or so patients, TRB clonality was highly associated with recipient CMV seropositivity and CMV reactivation, and PTCy diversity was similar to diversity in CNI/methotrexate controls. The TRB repertoires of T cells infiltrating skin or GI tract showed only limited overlap with the TRB repertoires of T cells in blood. At 1-2 months, donor-recipient similarity was low but rose over the first year, and the later blood repertoires were often dominated by donor CD8+ memory clones.

Related bone marrow donors provided peripheral blood samples on the day of marrow donation. Peripheral blood and bone marrow mononuclear cells were isolated by Ficoll-Hypaque density centrifugation and were cryopreserved. The germline V gene supplies CDR1 LGHNT and CDR2 FRNRAP. V loses 3 bases at its end and J loses 7 bases; junction bases beyond the gene matches: 9. The CDR3, cysteine through phenylalanine, is 16 amino acids long. Only the CDR3 DNA is retained, 48 bases long and in frame from the first base. TRB sequencing used genomic DNA with the immunoSEQ assay at survey resolution or the hsTCRB kit. As for the original processing: The immunoSEQ software handled the initial read processing, while the LymphoSeq R package was used for the repertoire analyses. Clonality was computed as 1 minus normalized Shannon entropy, and a Gini coefficient was also calculated for each TRB dataset. To infer phenotypes in unsorted samples, TRB sequences from sorted subsets of the recipient or donor were mapped onto unsorted samples from the same recipient. Held by TCRdb, this immuneACCESS table contains in-frame sequences only and omits some clones. Under half of the omission traces to an unresolved V gene where checked; the cause of the rest is unknown. V and J calls and clone size come straight from that table; D and trimming were deduced from the DNA. Here the sample lists about 41,000 clones, none seen once only. About 6.4% of the sample belongs to the ten largest clones.

The TCR sequence derives from a man younger than 45 in good health and a related stem cell transplant donor. The chain couples TRBV12-5 to TRBJ2-3, with 11 central nucleotides matching TRBD2. Input material: PBMCs. The CDR3 corresponds to CASGLRLAGSPNTQYF. In nucleotide form, the sequence is TGTGCTAGTGGTTTAAGACTAGCGGGGAGCCCGAATACGCAGTATTTT.